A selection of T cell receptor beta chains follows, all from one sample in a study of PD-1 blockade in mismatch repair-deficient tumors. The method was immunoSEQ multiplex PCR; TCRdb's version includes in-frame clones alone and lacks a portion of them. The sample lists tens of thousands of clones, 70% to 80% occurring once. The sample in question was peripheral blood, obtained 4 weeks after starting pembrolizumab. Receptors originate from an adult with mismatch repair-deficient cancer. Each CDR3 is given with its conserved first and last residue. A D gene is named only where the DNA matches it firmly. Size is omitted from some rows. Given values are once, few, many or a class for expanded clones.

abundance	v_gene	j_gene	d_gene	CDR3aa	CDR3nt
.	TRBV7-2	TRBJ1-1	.	CASSLDATRANTEAFF	TGTGCCAGCAGCTTAGACGCCACCAGGGCCAACACTGAAGCTTTCTTT
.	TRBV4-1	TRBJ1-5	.	CASSQAYTDNQPQHF	TGCGCCAGCAGCCAAGCGTATACAGACAATCAGCCCCAGCATTTT
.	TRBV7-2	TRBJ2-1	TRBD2	CASRPLAGGRNEQFF	TGTGCCAGCAGACCACTAGCGGGAGGTCGTAATGAGCAGTTCTTC
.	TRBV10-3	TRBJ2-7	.	CAISEGWRDNPILYEQYF	TGTGCCATCAGTGAAGGGTGGAGGGATAACCCGATCCTCTACGAGCAGTACTTC
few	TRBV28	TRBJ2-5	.	CASSFSASSQYF	TGTGCCAGCAGTTTCTCCGCCTCGTCCCAGTACTTC
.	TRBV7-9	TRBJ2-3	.	CASSRASTDTQYF	TGTGCCAGCAGCAGGGCGTCCACAGATACGCAGTATTTT
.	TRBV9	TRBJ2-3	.	CASSVNVPDTQYF	TGTGCCAGCAGCGTTAATGTCCCAGATACGCAGTATTTT
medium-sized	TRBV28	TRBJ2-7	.	CASSFLATAPYEQYF	TGTGCCAGCAGTTTCCTAGCCACCGCGCCCTACGAGCAGTACTTC
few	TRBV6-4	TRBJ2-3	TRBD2	CASSASGTDTQYF	TGTGCCAGCAGTGCTAGCGGGACAGATACGCAGTATTTT
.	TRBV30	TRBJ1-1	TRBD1	CAWSETGRYTEAFF	TGTGCCTGGAGTGAGACAGGGAGGTACACTGAAGCTTTCTTT